This T cell receptor (beta chain) comes out of a study of blood T cell repertoires in COVID-19. This CDR3 spans 16 amino acids. V trimming: 1 base; J trimming: 8 bases; junction bases outside the gene matches: 13. The V gene's germline CDR1 is SGHRS and CDR2 YFSETQ. The protocol was immunoSEQ multiplex PCR, while the TCRdb copy is restricted to in-frame clones and leaves out a portion. The sample carries some 40,000 clones, 90% to 95% recorded once. This sequence joins TRBV5-1 and TRBJ1-2; 8 bases line up with TRBD1. The source is a man between 45 and 60 years old with COVID-19, enrolled during active disease. The sequenced material came from peripheral blood. The chain's CDR3 is CASSLNAPGGAGGYTF. CDR3 nucleotide sequence: TGCGCCAGCAGCTTGAACGCCCCAGGGGGCGCAGGAGGCTACACCTTC.